Below are 30 T cell receptor beta chains sequenced from a single sample in a study of blood T cell repertoires in COVID-19. Data came from immunoSEQ multiplex PCR; TCRdb stores just in-frame clones and leaves some out. The sample holds approximately 97,000 clones, more than 75% seen once. Material for sequencing was peripheral blood. Receptor source: a man aged 50 to 60 with active or convalescent COVID-19.

J is TRBJ1-5 and V is TRBV28, with a possible D match to TRBD1 (6 bases). Trimming took 0 bases from V and 4 from J, leaving 10 bases between them. Germline V gene sequence: CDR1 MDHEN, CDR2 SYDVKM. This CDR3 comprises 15 residues. For the CDR3, the DNA is TGTGCCAGCAGTTTATGGGGGGCTTGGAATCAGCCCCAGCATTTT. Encoded protein: CASSLWGAWNQPQHF.

The V call is TRBV29-1, the J call TRBJ1-2, with a possible D match to TRBD1 (5 bases). V dropped 2 bases and J dropped 7 bases, with 11 bases sitting between them. The CDR3 is made up of 12 amino acids. CDR1 is SQVTM, CDR2 ANQGSEA, per germline. The CDR3 here is CSVEQGGGGYTF. As DNA, the CDR3 is TGCAGCGTTGAACAGGGTGGTGGTGGCTACACCTTC.

V gene TRBV9 combines with J gene TRBJ1-4, with D possibly TRBD1 on 6 matching bases. CDR3 length equals 15 residues. The germline V gene has CDR1 SGDLS and CDR2 YYNGEE. The V gene lost 4 bases and the J gene lost 3 bases, with 13 bases spanning the gap. Written as DNA, the CDR3 is TGTGCCAGCAGCCCTACAGGGCTAGCTAATGAAAAACTGTTTTTT. This sequence encodes CASSPTGLANEKLFF.

The rearrangement links TRBV28 to TRBJ2-4; D remains ambiguous. The germline V and J ends were trimmed by 2 bases and 4 bases, with 3 bases remaining between them. This CDR3 is built from 12 residues. Germline CDR1 reads MDHEN; CDR2 reads SYDVKM. CDR3 nucleotides: TGTGCCAGCAGTTTACAGAAAAACATTCAGTACTTC. Encoded protein: CASSLQKNIQYF.

The chain joins TRBV4-1 to TRBJ2-2; D gene unclear. Germline assignment: CDR1 MGHRA and CDR2 YSYEKL. The CDR3 length is 17 residues. Trimming left V 3 bases short and J 2 bases short, with 16 bases between. CDR3 DNA sequence: TGCGCCAGCAGCCATTCCTCTGACTCCTTAAACACCGGGGAGCTGTTTTTT. As protein: CASSHSSDSLNTGELFF.

The rearrangement uses TRBV7-2 and TRBJ2-5, with TRBD2 matching 10 bases. The ends lost 2 bases at V and 5 bases at J; junction bases unmatched: 5. The CDR3 spans 15 residues. Germline CDR1 reads SGHTA; CDR2 reads FQGNSA. CDR3 amino acids: CASSLLAGVWETQYF. The CDR3, as DNA: TGTGCCAGCAGCTTACTAGCGGGGGTATGGGAGACCCAGTACTTC.

This clone has just a few counts. The chain is built from TRBV14 and TRBJ2-2, with D possibly being TRBD1 (6 bases). The ends were cut back, 4 bases at V and 0 bases at J, with 9 bases in the middle. The CDR3 length is 15 residues. Germline CDR1 reads SGHDN; CDR2 reads FVKESK. CDR3: CASSPGTSNTGELFF. CDR3 bases: TGTGCCAGCAGCCCTGGGACATCGAACACCGGGGAGCTGTTTTTT.

J is TRBJ2-7 and V is TRBV5-4; weak D call: TRBD1 (6 bases). V gave up 3 bases and J gave up 2 bases, with 18 bases separating them. This CDR3 is 16 amino acids long. The V gene's germline CDR1 is SGHNT and CDR2 YYREEE (reference sequence). The CDR3 DNA sequence: TGTGCCAGCAGCTCCCCCATGGGGGCCCCGACCTACGAGCAGTACTTC. Translating gives CASSSPMGAPTYEQYF.

The chain joins TRBV6-6 to TRBJ2-1; D ambiguous. Germline V gene data show CDR1 as MNHNY and CDR2 as SVGAGI (reference sequence). The V end was cut by 2 bases, the J end by 5 bases, with 10 bases between. The CDR3 is 14 amino acids. CDR3 amino acids: CASSYGQSNNEQFF. The CDR3 DNA reads as TGTGCCAGCAGTTACGGGCAAAGCAACAATGAGCAGTTCTTC.

This sequence joins TRBV7-8 and TRBJ1-3; D call uncertain. Germline V CDR1 and CDR2: SGHVS, FQNEAQ. The CDR3 totals 16 residues. V was cut by 1 base and J by 0 bases, with 10 bases left in between. The CDR3 coding sequence is TGTGCCAGCAGCTTAGAGCAGGCAGTCTCTGGAAACACCATATATTTT. Residues: CASSLEQAVSGNTIYF. Full variable domain (remainder filled in from reference TRBV7-8 and TRBJ1-3): GAGVSQSPRYKVAKRGQDVALRCDPISGHVSLFWYQQALGQGPEFLTYFQNEAQLDKSGLPSDRFFAERPEGSVSTLKIQRTQQEDSAVYLCASSLEQAVSGNTIYFGEGSWLTVV.

The chain couples TRBV20-1 to TRBJ1-1; D call uncertain. CDR3 length equals 11 residues. Germline V CDR1 and CDR2: DFQATT, SNEGSKA (reference sequence). The V end lost 3 bases, the J end lost 4 bases, and 6 bases lay between the germline ends. The CDR3 spells CSARVATEAFF. DNA of the CDR3: TGCAGTGCTAGGGTGGCCACTGAAGCTTTCTTT.

Many counts were recorded for this clone. The chain employs TRBV28 and TRBJ1-1; tentatively, D is TRBD1 (6 bases). This CDR3 has 12 amino acids. V lost 2 bases to trimming and J lost 9 bases, with 10 bases between them. Per germline, CDR1 MDHEN and CDR2 SYDVKM. DNA of the CDR3: TGTGCCAGCAGTTTACTCCAGGGGAAAGCTTTCTTT. Residues: CASSLLQGKAFF.

This chain connects TRBV28 to TRBJ2-3; 7 bases agree with TRBD2. CDR3 length: 14 residues. In germline, CDR1 is MDHEN, CDR2 SYDVKM. V lost 7 bases to trimming and J lost 1 base; unmatched junction nucleotides: 5. The CDR3 sequence is CASIKRDRTDTQYF. In DNA form, the CDR3 reads TGTGCCAGCATCAAGCGGGATCGCACAGATACGCAGTATTTT.

The chain employs TRBV7-2 and TRBJ1-1, with D unclear. The CDR3 extends over 14 amino acids. Germline CDR1 reads SGHTA; CDR2 reads FQGNSA. V lost 0 bases to trimming and J lost 3 bases, with 8 bases between them. Here the CDR3 reads CASSLATAYTEAFF. The CDR3, as DNA: TGTGCCAGCAGCTTAGCAACAGCTTACACTGAAGCTTTCTTT.

The CDR3 bases are TGTGCCAGCAGCCCAGGGGCCACAGATACGCAGTATTTT. It encodes CASSPGATDTQYF. V gene TRBV11-2 combines with J gene TRBJ2-3, with TRBD1 as a possible D gene (6 bases). This CDR3 has 13 residues. CDR1 is SGHAT, CDR2 FQNNGV, per germline. V dropped 5 bases and J dropped 2 bases, with 8 bases sitting between them.

This chain joins TRBV19 and TRBJ1-1, with 8 bases that match TRBD1. Trimming cost V 10 bases and J 2 bases; bases outside gene matches: 6. The CDR3 is 13 residues long. Germline CDR1 reads LNHDA; CDR2 reads SQIVND (reference sequence). CDR3 in DNA: TGTGCCACAAAGGGGACAGGAAACACTGAAGCTTTCTTT. Translating it yields CATKGTGNTEAFF.

The chain joins TRBV7-2 to TRBJ2-1; 8 bases align to TRBD2. CDR1 and CDR2 (germline): SGHTA, FQGNSA. CDR3 length equals 17 residues. The J segment lost 4 bases and the V segment lost 2 bases, leaving 10 bases of the junction unmatched. The CDR3 region is CASSLPTGGPRYNEQFF. CDR3 sequence (DNA): TGTGCCAGCAGCTTACCTACGGGGGGGCCGAGGTACAATGAGCAGTTCTTC.

This sequence joins TRBV5-6 and TRBJ2-1; 13 bases match TRBD2. From germline, CDR1 is SGHDT and CDR2 YYEEEE. CDR3 length: 14 residues. With V trimmed by 3 bases and J by 8 bases, 2 bases remained unmatched. CDR3 sequence reads: CASSWTSGGHEQFF. CDR3 DNA: TGTGCCAGCAGCTGGACTAGCGGGGGCCATGAGCAGTTCTTC.

The V call is TRBV18, the J call TRBJ1-2, with D perhaps matching TRBD1 (5 bases). The CDR3 spans 13 residues. V was pared by 2 bases and J by 7 bases, with 11 bases between. In germline, CDR1 is KGHSH, CDR2 LQKENI. In nucleotides, the CDR3 is TGTGCCAGCTCACCAGGCAGGGAAGGTGGCTACACCTTC. Its translation is CASSPGREGGYTF.

Remarks on this clone: The germline gene is not matched at one end of the junction; a read error may be the cause. The J gene is TRBJ1-4, the V gene TRBV3-1 (or the pseudogene TRBV3-2), with a possible D match to TRBD1 (5 bases). This CDR3 region has 17 residues. CDR1 LGHDT and CDR2 YNNKEL come from the germline V gene (reference sequence). CDR3 bases: TGTGCCAGCAACCAAGGGGCGCAGGTCACGAGTCATGAAAAACTGTTTTTT. This codes for CASNQGAQVTSHEKLFF.

The V gene is TRBV6-5, the J gene TRBJ2-7; 10 bases fit TRBD2. V dropped 5 bases and J dropped 4; count of bases not matched to a gene: 5. The CDR3 spans 14 residues. Germline values: CDR1 MNHEY, CDR2 SVGAGI. The CDR3 region has the DNA TGTGCCAGCAGTCCAATAGCGGGGGGATACGAGCAGTACTTC. Translation: CASSPIAGGYEQYF.

CDR3 sequence: CASSGGLARETQYF. The CDR3, as DNA: TGTGCCAGCAGCGGAGGACTAGCGCGAGAGACCCAGTACTTC. The chain joins TRBV9 to TRBJ2-5, with 9 bases matching TRBD2. J gave up 4 bases and V 3 bases, and 4 bases lay outside the gene matches. Germline CDR1 is SGDLS and CDR2 is YYNGEE. The length of the CDR3 is 14 residues.

DNA of the CDR3: TGTGCCAGCTTCCAGGGGTTTAACTATGGCTACACCTTC. Translating gives CASFQGFNYGYTF. The genes are TRBV28 and TRBJ1-2; tentative D call: TRBD1 (6 bases). Trimming cost V 8 bases and J 1 base, with 11 bases left between them. Looked up from germline, CDR1 is MDHEN and CDR2 is SYDVKM. The length of the CDR3 is 13 residues.

The chain uses TRBV12-5 and TRBJ2-1; TRBD2 matches 7 bases. This CDR3 contains 13 residues. Germline V lookup: CDR1 LGHNT, CDR2 FRNRAP. Trimming cost V 1 base and J 12 bases; bases outside gene matches: 6. CDR3 DNA: TGTGCTAGTGGTTTGGGGACTAGTTTGGCGCAGTTCTTC. Residues: CASGLGTSLAQFF.

A few counts support this clone. The chain carries TRBV15 and TRBJ1-1; 8 bases are shared with TRBD1. The V gene's germline CDR1 is LNHNV and CDR2 YYDKDF (reference sequence). The V gene end was trimmed by 1 base and the J gene end by 4 bases; junction bases not matched to a gene: 11. CDR3 length equals 17 residues. The CDR3 here is CATSRGIGRGQPTEAFF. Written as DNA, the CDR3 is TGTGCCACCAGCAGAGGGATCGGCAGGGGGCAACCCACTGAAGCTTTCTTT.

V and J are TRBV19 and TRBJ1-4; 8 bases agree with TRBD1. V lost 8 bases and J lost 0; bases outside the gene matches: 8. The CDR3 contains 16 residues. Germline CDR1 and CDR2: LNHDA and SQIVND (reference sequence). The CDR3 DNA is TGTGCCAGTCAGGACAGGGCCATTGCAACTAATGAAAAACTGTTTTTT. Translation gives CASQDRAIATNEKLFF.

V is TRBV6-5 and J is TRBJ1-1; D may be TRBD1 (5 bases). The germline CDR1 and CDR2 sequences are MNHEY and SVGAGI. The CDR3 is 14 amino acids. Trimming removed 2 bases from V and 5 bases from J, with 12 bases in between. This CDR3 reads CASSYGGTTTEAFF. The DNA for the CDR3 is TGTGCCAGCAGTTACGGGGGGACCACTACTGAAGCTTTCTTT.

This clone was seen only once. V and J are TRBV7-8 and TRBJ2-5, with TRBD2 matching over 10 bases. The germline V gene encodes CDR1 SGHVS and CDR2 FQNEAQ. V was pared by 3 bases and J by 0 bases, with 10 bases of the junction left unmatched. This CDR3 spans 18 amino acids. CDR3 region: CASSFRIAGGTYQETQYF. The CDR3 DNA is TGTGCCAGCAGCTTTCGTATAGCGGGGGGCACGTACCAAGAGACCCAGTACTTC.

The chain uses TRBV5-1 and TRBJ2-3; 11 positions agree with TRBD2. Germline CDR1 reads SGHRS; CDR2 reads YFSETQ. The V gene end was trimmed by 0 bases and the J gene end by 4 bases; junction bases not matched to a gene: 4. The CDR3 extends over 16 amino acids. CDR3 protein: CASSLAGTSGADTQYF. CDR3 coding DNA: TGCGCCAGCAGCTTGGCCGGGACTAGCGGCGCAGATACGCAGTATTTT. Looking up the rest from reference TRBV5-1 and TRBJ2-3 gives the full variable domain: KAGVTQTPRYLIKTRGQQVTLSCSPISGHRSVSWYQQTPGQGLQFLFEYFSETQRNKGNFPGRFSGRQFSNSRSEMNVSTLELGDSALYLCASSLAGTSGADTQYFGPGTRLTVL.

This chain uses TRBV18 with TRBJ2-3; the match to TRBD1 covers 8 bases. Germline V CDR1 and CDR2: KGHSH, LQKENI. With 3 bases clipped from V and 7 bases from J, the junction kept 6 bases outside the gene matches. There are 14 residues in the CDR3. CDR3 DNA: TGTGCCAGCTCACCGCGCGACAGGGGCAATACGCAGTATTTT. Encoded protein: CASSPRDRGNTQYF.